The 24 T cell receptor beta chains listed next were all sequenced from one sample in a study of control samples from healthy donors and cancer patients. TCRdb keeps only in-frame clones here, not all; method: immunoSEQ multiplex PCR. This sample yields some 130,000 clones, of which just over 90% are seen a single time; 1.7% belongs to the top ten. Sequencing used PBMCs. These TCRs come from a man in his fifties with head and neck cancer.

The chain links TRBV6-6 to TRBJ1-1, with 8 bases fitting TRBD1. V lost 6 bases, J lost 0 bases, and 6 bases stayed unmatched. The germline CDR1 and CDR2 sequences are MNHNY and SVGAGI (reference sequence). The CDR3 runs 15 residues. The DNA of the CDR3 is TGTGCCAGCAGGGGTCGACAGGGGATGAACACTGAAGCTTTCTTT. Its protein is CASRGRQGMNTEAFF.

This CDR3 is CATSREKLFF. The CDR3 bases are TGTGCCACCAGTCGTGAAAAACTGTTTTTT. V usage is TRBV15 and J usage is TRBJ1-4; no firm D call. The V and J ends lost 6 bases and 7 bases respectively, with 3 bases between them. Germline loops: CDR1 LNHNV, CDR2 YYDKDF (reference sequence). The CDR3 totals 10 residues. Supplemented by reference TRBV15 and TRBJ1-4, the full variable domain reads DAMVIQNPRYQVTQFGKPVTLSCSQTLNHNVMYWYQQKSSQAPKLLFHYYDKDFNNEADTPDNFQSRRPNTSFCFLDIRSPGLGDTAMYLCATSREKLFFGSGTQLSVL.

The chain has TRBV5-1 and TRBJ2-1; 7 nucleotides align to TRBD1. The CDR3 consists of 14 residues. The V gene's germline CDR1 is SGHRS and CDR2 YFSETQ. Unmatched junction bases numbered 8, after V lost 8 bases and J lost 3 bases. The CDR3 DNA reads TGCGCCAGTACTGGGGACAGCTACTACAATGAGCAGTTCTTC. The encoded protein is CASTGDSYYNEQFF.

J is TRBJ2-7 and V is TRBV5-4, with D perhaps matching TRBD2 (6 bases). Germline lookup yields CDR1 SGHNT and CDR2 YYREEE (reference sequence). The CDR3 totals 13 residues. V lost 4 bases to trimming and J lost 4 bases, with 12 bases between them. The CDR3 is CASSRGGIYEQYF. In DNA form, the CDR3 reads TGTGCCAGCAGCCGTGGGGGGATTTACGAGCAGTACTTC.

This clone was observed a single time. This chain connects TRBV6-5 to TRBJ2-2, with D uncertain. This CDR3 spans 13 amino acids. The germline V gene has CDR1 MNHEY and CDR2 SVGAGI. Trimming cost V 5 bases and J 0 bases, with 4 bases left between them. The CDR3 region has the DNA TGTGCCAGCAGTCCCCCGAACACCGGGGAGCTGTTTTTT. It is translated as CASSPPNTGELFF.

The chain is built from TRBV3-1 (or the pseudogene TRBV3-2) and TRBJ2-3, with D uncertain. The V and J ends lost 4 bases and 5 bases respectively, with 10 bases between them. The CDR3 is 13 residues long. Germline CDR1 reads LGHDT; CDR2 reads YNNKEL (reference sequence). CDR3 sequence: CASSRAGVDTQYF. The CDR3 nucleotides read TGTGCCAGCAGCCGGGCCGGAGTAGATACGCAGTATTTT.

CDR3 nucleotides: TGTGCCAGCAGCCCGGCTAGTGCCCAAGAGACCCAGTACTTC. Its protein is CASSPASAQETQYF. The chain combines TRBV6-2 or TRBV6-3 with TRBJ2-5, with no clear D. V was cut by 6 bases and J by 1 base, with 12 bases left in between. The CDR3 covers 14 residues. Germline assignment: CDR1 MNHEY and CDR2 SVGEGT.

The chain employs TRBV7-2 and TRBJ2-3; tentatively, D is TRBD1 or TRBD2 (5 bases each). The CDR3 totals 14 residues. CDR1 SGHTA and CDR2 FQGNSA come from the germline V gene. Deletions cut 5 bases from V and 6 bases from J, with 15 bases between. This CDR3 reads CASSPPGLPDTQYF. CDR3 DNA sequence: TGTGCCAGCAGCCCCCCGGGGCTGCCGGATACGCAGTATTTT. Full variable domain (remainder filled in from reference TRBV7-2 and TRBJ2-3): GAGVSQSPSNKVTEKGKDVELRCDPISGHTALYWYRQSLGQGLEFLIYFQGNSAPDKSGLPSDRFSAERTGGSVSTLTIQRTQQEDSAVYLCASSPPGLPDTQYFGPGTRLTVL.

The chain links TRBV19 to TRBJ2-3, with D perhaps matching TRBD1 (5 bases). CDR1 is LNHDA and CDR2 is SQIVND in the germline V gene (reference sequence). The CDR3 consists of 13 residues. Trimming left V 6 bases short and J 2 bases short, with 9 bases between. The CDR3 DNA reads as TGTGCCAGTAGGTCCAGGGCCACAGATACGCAGTATTTT. The encoded protein is CASRSRATDTQYF. The whole variable domain, remainder taken from reference TRBV19 and TRBJ2-3, is DGGITQSPKYLFRKEGQNVTLSCEQNLNHDAMYWYRQDPGQGLRLIYYSQIVNDFQKGDIAEGYSVSREKKESFPLTVTSAQKNPTAFYLCASRSRATDTQYFGPGTRLTVL.

CDR3 DNA sequence: TGTGCCAGCACTTTGGGCAGGGGATACAATGAGCAGTTCTTC. This encodes CASTLGRGYNEQFF. The chain couples TRBV7-2 to TRBJ2-1; D might be TRBD1 (6 bases). The length of the CDR3 is 14 residues. V lost 7 bases and J 4 bases, leaving 14 bases between the germline ends. Per germline, CDR1 SGHTA and CDR2 FQGNSA. The full variable domain, in which reference TRBV7-2 and TRBJ2-1 provide the parts outside the CDR3, is GAGVSQSPSNKVTEKGKDVELRCDPISGHTALYWYRQSLGQGLEFLIYFQGNSAPDKSGLPSDRFSAERTGGSVSTLTIQRTQQEDSAVYLCASTLGRGYNEQFFGPGTRLTVL.

V and J are TRBV6-6 and TRBJ1-1; the match to TRBD1 covers 7 bases. V shed 6 bases, J shed 0 bases, and the junction held 7 bases outside the gene matches. This CDR3 spans 15 amino acids. Germline-derived CDR1 and CDR2 are MNHNY and SVGAGI (reference sequence). This chain's CDR3 is CASRGPTGMNTEAFF. CDR3 DNA: TGTGCCAGCAGAGGACCGACAGGGATGAACACTGAAGCTTTCTTT.

V is TRBV27 and J is TRBJ1-2, with D perhaps TRBD1 (5 bases). V was cut by 6 bases and J by 2 bases, with 13 bases left in between. The length of the CDR3 is 14 residues. Germline CDR1 MNHEY, CDR2 SMNVEV (reference sequence). The CDR3 DNA sequence: TGTGCCAGCAGGGCGGGACGGCTAAACTATGGCTACACCTTC. It encodes CASRAGRLNYGYTF.

V is TRBV28 and J is TRBJ2-2; 7 bases match TRBD1. J lost 2 bases, V lost 3 bases, and 6 bases had no gene match. Per germline, CDR1 MDHEN and CDR2 SYDVKM. This CDR3 comprises 16 residues. This CDR3 is CASSFQGVLNTGELFF. The CDR3 DNA is TGTGCCAGCAGTTTCCAGGGGGTCCTTAACACCGGGGAGCTGTTTTTT.

The genes are TRBV23-1 and TRBJ1-2, with 9 bases aligning to TRBD1. TRBV23-1 is labeled an ORF, and its function is uncertain. Trimming cost V 2 bases and J 7 bases; bases outside gene matches: 11. The CDR3 extends over 16 amino acids. The DNA for the CDR3 is TGCGCCAGCAGTCAAGCTTTGCGGACAGGGGTACCTGGCTACACCTTC. Translating gives CASSQALRTGVPGYTF.

The chain combines TRBV27 with TRBJ2-2; a weak D match, TRBD2 (6 bases). The CDR3 loop spans 14 amino acids. Between the trimmed V and J ends, which lost 6 bases and 7 bases, there was a span of 15 bases. Germline V gives CDR1 MNHEY, CDR2 SMNVEV (reference sequence). This CDR3 reads CASSLGGTGGELFF. The CDR3 region has the DNA TGTGCCAGCAGCCTAGGAGGGACTGGCGGGGAGCTGTTTTTT.

This clone has a single count. The gene calls are TRBV7-9 and TRBJ2-7; the match to TRBD1 covers 11 bases. CDR1 and CDR2 from the germline V gene are SEHNR and FQNEAQ (reference sequence). There are 16 residues in the CDR3. The ends lost 7 bases at V and 6 bases at J; junction bases unmatched: 14. CDR3 sequence reads: CASTSSRDRGKGEQYF. The DNA for the CDR3 is TGTGCCAGCACCTCAAGCCGGGACAGGGGGAAGGGCGAGCAGTACTTC.

This chain uses TRBV7-7 with TRBJ2-5, with TRBD2 matching over 14 bases. Germline V gives CDR1 SSHAT, CDR2 FNYEAQ (reference sequence). The CDR3 runs 18 residues. Trimming cost V 3 bases and J 5 bases; bases outside gene matches: 11. CDR3 sequence reads: CASSFLPPTSGGVETQYF. The CDR3 DNA follows: TGTGCCAGCAGCTTTCTTCCTCCGACTAGCGGGGGGGTGGAGACCCAGTACTTC.

This rearrangement joins TRBV9 to TRBJ2-2, with D perhaps matching TRBD2 (6 bases). There are 15 residues in the CDR3. Germline V gene sequence: CDR1 SGDLS, CDR2 YYNGEE. Trimming took off 1 base at V and 5 bases at J, with 12 bases between the two ends. The CDR3 reads CASSVLEGRTGELFF. Written as DNA, the CDR3 is TGTGCCAGCAGCGTATTGGAGGGGCGAACCGGGGAGCTGTTTTTT.

The chain uses TRBV30 and TRBJ1-1; no clear D gene. CDR3 length: 11 amino acids. Per germline, CDR1 GTSNPN and CDR2 SVGIG (reference sequence). V lost 3 bases to trimming and J lost 7 bases, with 9 bases between them. CDR3 nucleotides: TGTGCCTGGAGGTCCGCAGTTGAAGCTTTCTTT. It specifies CAWRSAVEAFF.

This clone is a singleton in its sample. This chain uses TRBV5-1 with TRBJ2-7, with D perhaps matching TRBD1 or TRBD2 (5 bases each). The CDR3 spans 14 residues. Germline V gives CDR1 SGHRS, CDR2 YFSETQ. Trimming stripped 5 bases from V and 2 bases from J, with 14 bases between. The CDR3 protein is CASRSGTDTYEQYF. CDR3 sequence (DNA): TGCGCCAGCAGGTCCGGGACGGATACCTACGAGCAGTACTTC.

The chain combines TRBV29-1 with TRBJ2-7; the D is unclear. Looked up from germline, CDR1 is SQVTM and CDR2 is ANQGSEA. V was clipped by 7 bases and J by 4 bases, with 11 bases between them. The CDR3 is 11 residues long. The CDR3 bases are TGCAGCGCTGAGATCAGATACGAGCAGTACTTC. Translating gives CSAEIRYEQYF.

This chain connects TRBV5-1 to TRBJ2-1, with D perhaps TRBD2 (6 bases). CDR3 length: 16 residues. Germline CDR1 SGHRS, CDR2 YFSETQ. The V gene lost 4 bases and the J gene lost 3 bases, with 17 bases spanning the gap. The CDR3 sequence: CASSEGSGVIYNEQFF. The CDR3 nucleotides are TGCGCCAGCAGCGAAGGGTCGGGGGTCATCTACAATGAGCAGTTCTTC.

This chain connects TRBV5-1 to TRBJ2-7, with TRBD2 matching 9 bases. V gave up 0 bases and J gave up 2 bases; unmatched junction bases: 9. Germline CDR1 is SGHRS and CDR2 is YFSETQ. There are 17 residues in the CDR3. Written as DNA, the CDR3 is TGCGCCAGCAGCTTGGCGGGTAGCGGGGGCCCGCCCTACGAGCAGTACTTC. Translating gives CASSLAGSGGPPYEQYF.

The V gene is TRBV6-5, the J gene TRBJ2-5; unclear D gene. Trimming pared 4 bases from V and 2 bases from J, leaving 11 bases between. Per germline, CDR1 MNHEY and CDR2 SVGAGI. The CDR3 loop spans 14 amino acids. CDR3 bases: TGTGCCAGCAGTTCCAGCGTGGTACAAGAGACCCAGTACTTC. Translated, it gives CASSSSVVQETQYF.